This entry is about one T cell receptor (beta chain). Its target antigen remains unknown. Base qualities are not recorded, but no much larger clone differs from it by a single base. The data belong to a study of blood T cell repertoires in COVID-19 (dated by TCRdb to 2020 to 2021). With regard to the full study: Collaborator samples came from the United States, Italy and Spain and covered acute and convalescent phases of COVID-19. The material from the prospective study consisted of cDNA or gDNA derived from T cells, B-cell-depleted T cells, or PBMCs. Deeply sampled blood TCRbeta repertoires from subjects exposed to, actively infected with, or recovered from COVID-19 were included in the dataset. A freely available public database, intended as a resource for researchers studying the immune response to SARS-CoV-2, is where the repertoires were released. Samples came from the ongoing ImmuneRACE study (first 160 participants) plus 1,254 subjects from 6 global collaborators. A de-identified subject ID, COVID-19 status, age in years and sex were almost always included in the sample metadata. Where HLA class I and class II types were available, the types were taken from metadata supplied by the sample provider, not from assay-based typing.

The immunoSEQ Assay, a bias-controlled multiplex PCR, was used to amplify TCRbeta CDR3 regions from genomic DNA. The authors processed their data as follows. Within the assay, amplification of reference gene primers was used to estimate how many nucleated cells each sample contained. To quantify the absolute abundance of each unique TCRbeta CDR3 rearrangement, sequence reads were collapsed and filtered. For each sample, productive Simpson clonality was calculated as the square root of Simpson's diversity index across productive rearrangements. Entries here come from immuneACCESS through TCRdb and include only in-frame sequences with V and J called. Some clones fail to appear in such tables; in the studies checked, an unresolved V gene covers under half of the shortfall, and the cause of the remainder is unknown. V and J calls and clone size are given by that table; D and trimming were obtained from the DNA. For this sample there are 200,000 to 250,000 clones; roughly 80% appear just once. Approximately 3.2% of the sample lies in the top ten.

V is pared back by 5 bases and J by 6 bases, with 10 bases lying between the germline termini. CDR1 and CDR2, per the germline V gene (reference sequence), are PRHDT and FYEKMQ. The CDR3 goes from the cysteine to the phenylalanine over 13 residues. Of all the DNA, just the CDR3 is kept, 39 bases in frame from base 1. Results the study describes overall, beyond this receptor: The amount of clinical and demographic metadata varied by source and participant and was provided uncurated.

Collaborating institutions collected whole blood in K2EDTA tubes following their own protocols. For TCRbeta analysis, collaborators shipped samples in one of three forms: frozen whole blood, isolated PBMCs, or DNA extracted from either of those sample types. The chain employs TRBV13 and TRBJ2-2; the D gene cannot be named for sure. What was sequenced was peripheral blood. The receptor was derived from a woman younger than 30 with acute or convalescent COVID-19. The nucleotides read TGTGCCAGCAGCCCCACTTACCCCGGGGAGCTGTTTTTT. Its translation reads: CASSPTYPGELFF.